This T cell receptor (beta chain) originates from a study of blood T cell repertoires in COVID-19. On the study more broadly: T cells, B-cell-depleted T cells, or PBMCs provided the cDNA or gDNA that served as material.

As processed by the authors: Reference gene primer amplification gave nucleated cell count estimates. This table comes from immunoSEQ multiplex PCR, and its TCRdb copy is limited to in-frame clones, with some not included. V and J calls plus clone size are reproduced from that table; the DNA served to infer D and trimming. The sample contains around 500,000 clones, approximately 85% of which appear only once. CDR3 size: 15 residues. The V gene lost 6 bases and the J gene lost 2 bases, with 11 bases spanning the gap. Germline V lookup: CDR1 MNHEY, CDR2 SVGAGI. The V and J genes are TRBV6-5 and TRBJ2-6; D is perhaps TRBD2 (6 bases). The sequencing input was peripheral blood. The source is a human donor in a cohort sampled during active COVID-19. The CDR3 DNA reads as TGTGCCAGCAGCCTTGGGGGGACTGGGGCCAACGTCCTGACTTTC. Translated: CASSLGGTGANVLTF.